This is a list of T cell receptor beta chains from one sample in a study of blood T cell repertoires in COVID-19. The method was immunoSEQ multiplex PCR; TCRdb's version includes in-frame clones alone and lacks a portion of them. The sample holds under 200,000 clones; roughly 84% are singletons and the top ten take more than 12%. Sample: peripheral blood. All receptors derive from a woman between 65 and 79 years old with COVID-19, enrolled during active disease. CDR3s include the opening cysteine and the closing phenylalanine or tryptophan. The D gene is left open where the match is weak. The size entry is marked missing in some rows and otherwise reads once, few, many or a size class.

CDR3aa: CASSVYLGGGIQFF
CDR3nt: TGTGCCAGCAGCGTCTATTTAGGTGGCGGAATTCAGTTCTTC
v_gene: TRBV9
j_gene: TRBJ2-1
abundance: .
d_gene: .

CDR3aa: CASSPLSKQYF
CDR3nt: TGTGCCAGCAGCCCCCTTAGTAAGCAGTACTTC
v_gene: TRBV2
j_gene: TRBJ2-7
abundance: .
d_gene: .

CDR3aa: CASSRIGGYGYTF
CDR3nt: TGTGCCAGCAGCCGGATTGGCGGCTATGGCTACACCTTC
v_gene: TRBV3-1/TRBV3-2
j_gene: TRBJ1-2
abundance: .
d_gene: .

CDR3aa: CASSARGRPHQPQHF
CDR3nt: TGTGCCAGCAGTGCCAGGGGGCGCCCTCATCAGCCCCAGCATTTT
v_gene: TRBV28
j_gene: TRBJ1-5
abundance: .
d_gene: TRBD1

CDR3aa: CASMSGQNSGANVLTF
CDR3nt: TGCGCCAGCATGTCGGGACAGAACTCTGGGGCCAACGTCCTGACTTTC
v_gene: TRBV5-1
j_gene: TRBJ2-6
abundance: .
d_gene: TRBD1

CDR3aa: CASSQGTGDGYTF
CDR3nt: TGTGCCAGCTCACAAGGGACAGGGGATGGCTACACCTTC
v_gene: TRBV18
j_gene: TRBJ1-2
abundance: .
d_gene: TRBD1

CDR3aa: CASSRVADLSGANVLTF
CDR3nt: TGCGCCAGCTCCAGGGTAGCGGACCTCTCTGGGGCCAACGTCCTGACTTTC
v_gene: TRBV5-1
j_gene: TRBJ2-6
abundance: .
d_gene: .

CDR3aa: CASSPGGRGYTF
CDR3nt: TGTGCCAGCAGTCCAGGGGGGCGAGGCTACACCTTC
v_gene: TRBV28
j_gene: TRBJ1-2
abundance: .
d_gene: TRBD1

CDR3aa: CASSFSGRGRNEQFF
CDR3nt: TGTGCCAGCAGTTTCAGCGGGAGGGGTAGAAATGAGCAGTTCTTC
v_gene: TRBV28
j_gene: TRBJ2-1
abundance: .
d_gene: TRBD2

CDR3aa: CASRTQGVNTGELFF
CDR3nt: TGCGCCAGCAGAACACAGGGGGTGAACACCGGGGAGCTGTTTTTT
v_gene: TRBV5-1
j_gene: TRBJ2-2
abundance: .
d_gene: TRBD1

CDR3aa: CASSGLRAGGPVVNEQFF
CDR3nt: TGTGCCAGCAGTGGGCTTCGAGCGGGAGGGCCAGTCGTCAATGAGCAGTTCTTC
v_gene: TRBV14
j_gene: TRBJ2-1
abundance: .
d_gene: TRBD2

CDR3aa: CASSVDSRNQPQHF
CDR3nt: TGTGCCAGCAGCGTAGACAGCCGCAATCAGCCCCAGCATTTT
v_gene: TRBV9
j_gene: TRBJ1-5
abundance: .
d_gene: .

CDR3aa: CASSSSDSDFSYEQYF
CDR3nt: TGCGCCAGCAGCTCCTCAGACAGCGACTTCTCCTACGAGCAGTACTTC
v_gene: TRBV5-1
j_gene: TRBJ2-7
abundance: .
d_gene: .

CDR3aa: CSGRTGREETQYF
CDR3nt: TGCAGCGGACGGACAGGGAGAGAAGAGACCCAGTACTTC
v_gene: TRBV29-1
j_gene: TRBJ2-5
abundance: .
d_gene: TRBD1

CDR3aa: CAWISSIGGDGYTF
CDR3nt: TGTGCCTGGATTTCCTCTATAGGGGGCGATGGCTACACCTTC
v_gene: TRBV30
j_gene: TRBJ1-2
abundance: .
d_gene: TRBD1

CDR3aa: CASSSRGPGSNQPQHF
CDR3nt: TGTGCCAGCAGTTCACGCGGTCCCGGGAGCAATCAGCCCCAGCATTTT
v_gene: TRBV27
j_gene: TRBJ1-5
abundance: .
d_gene: .

CDR3aa: CAWSVQEGNFLF
CDR3nt: TGTGCCTGGAGTGTACAGGAAGGCAATTTCCTTTTT
v_gene: TRBV30
j_gene: TRBJ1-1
abundance: .
d_gene: .

CDR3aa: CASSWLNEKLFF
CDR3nt: TGTGCCAGCAGTTGGCTGAATGAAAAACTGTTTTTT
v_gene: TRBV28
j_gene: TRBJ1-4
abundance: .
d_gene: .

CDR3aa: CASGRGLNTEAFF
CDR3nt: TGTGCCAGCGGTCGGGGTTTGAACACTGAAGCTTTCTTT
v_gene: TRBV6-5
j_gene: TRBJ1-1
abundance: .
d_gene: .

CDR3aa: CATSRDRGLATTNTGELFF
CDR3nt: TGTGCCACCAGCAGAGATCGAGGACTAGCGACTACGAACACCGGGGAGCTGTTTTTT
v_gene: TRBV15
j_gene: TRBJ2-2
abundance: .
d_gene: TRBD2

CDR3aa: CASSPGQGDSPLHF
CDR3nt: TGTGCCAGCTCACCAGGACAGGGGGATTCACCCCTCCACTTT
v_gene: TRBV18
j_gene: TRBJ1-6
abundance: .
d_gene: TRBD1

CDR3aa: CASSLGRQGNTEAFF
CDR3nt: TGCGCCAGCAGCTTGGGACGACAGGGTAACACTGAAGCTTTCTTT
v_gene: TRBV5-1
j_gene: TRBJ1-1
abundance: .
d_gene: TRBD1

CDR3aa: CASSPQSGPTETQYF
CDR3nt: TGTGCCAGCTCACCACAAAGCGGCCCTACAGAGACGCAGTATTTT
v_gene: TRBV18
j_gene: TRBJ2-3
abundance: .
d_gene: .

CDR3aa: CASSLVGAHGEQFF
CDR3nt: TGTGCCAGCAGCTTAGTAGGAGCGCACGGTGAGCAGTTCTTC
v_gene: TRBV11-3
j_gene: TRBJ2-1
abundance: .
d_gene: .

CDR3aa: CAIVQGAGKNEQYF
CDR3nt: TGTGCCATCGTCCAGGGGGCGGGGAAGAACGAGCAGTACTTC
v_gene: TRBV7-9
j_gene: TRBJ2-7
abundance: .
d_gene: TRBD1

CDR3aa: CASSPQGRTDTQYF
CDR3nt: TGTGCCAGCAGCCCACAGGGTAGGACAGATACGCAGTATTTT
v_gene: TRBV3-1/TRBV3-2
j_gene: TRBJ2-3
abundance: .
d_gene: .

CDR3aa: CASNYILSGTNTEAFF
CDR3nt: TGTGCCAGCAACTACATCCTCTCCGGAACGAACACTGAAGCTTTCTTT
v_gene: TRBV2
j_gene: TRBJ1-1
abundance: .
d_gene: .

CDR3aa: CASRRTGADTQYF
CDR3nt: TGTGCCAGCAGGCGGACAGGGGCGGATACGCAGTATTTT
v_gene: TRBV5-6
j_gene: TRBJ2-3
abundance: .
d_gene: TRBD1

CDR3aa: CASRHTNYGYTF
CDR3nt: TGTGCCAGCAGGCACACTAACTATGGCTACACCTTC
v_gene: TRBV6-5
j_gene: TRBJ1-2
abundance: .
d_gene: .

CDR3aa: CASSRPTGHTIGYTF
CDR3nt: TGTGCCAGCAGTCGTCCGACAGGGCATACTATTGGCTACACCTTC
v_gene: TRBV25-1
j_gene: TRBJ1-2
abundance: .
d_gene: TRBD1

CDR3aa: CASSTPLGDSNQPQHF
CDR3nt: TGTGCCAGCAGTACTCCTCTCGGAGATAGCAATCAGCCCCAGCATTTT
v_gene: TRBV28
j_gene: TRBJ1-5
abundance: .
d_gene: .

CDR3aa: CAWRWDTKGEKLFF
CDR3nt: TGTGCCTGGAGGTGGGACACGAAGGGGGAAAAACTGTTTTTT
v_gene: TRBV30
j_gene: TRBJ1-4
abundance: few
d_gene: .

CDR3aa: CASSPPGYNEQFF
CDR3nt: TGTGCCAGCAGCCCTCCAGGGTACAATGAGCAGTTCTTC
v_gene: TRBV9
j_gene: TRBJ2-1
abundance: few
d_gene: .

CDR3aa: CASNGGSYEQYF
CDR3nt: TGTGCCAGCAATGGCGGATCCTACGAGCAGTACTTC
v_gene: TRBV6-5
j_gene: TRBJ2-7
abundance: .
d_gene: .

CDR3aa: CASSQASGVGSPYNEQFF
CDR3nt: TGTGCCAGCTCACAGGCCTCGGGGGTGGGAAGCCCCTACAATGAGCAGTTCTTC
v_gene: TRBV18
j_gene: TRBJ2-1
abundance: .
d_gene: .

CDR3aa: CASSFRTGWEGYEQYF
CDR3nt: TGTGCCAGCAGTTTCAGGACCGGGTGGGAGGGATACGAGCAGTACTTC
v_gene: TRBV28
j_gene: TRBJ2-7
abundance: once
d_gene: TRBD2

CDR3aa: CASSVVWGGNTGELFF
CDR3nt: TGTGCCAGCAGCGTAGTCTGGGGGGGGAACACCGGGGAGCTGTTTTTT
v_gene: TRBV9
j_gene: TRBJ2-2
abundance: .
d_gene: TRBD2

CDR3aa: CASSRRSGTGSTSSGNTIYF
CDR3nt: TGTGCCAGCAGTCGCCGGTCGGGGACAGGGTCTACGAGCTCTGGAAACACCATATATTTT
v_gene: TRBV6-6
j_gene: TRBJ1-3
abundance: .
d_gene: TRBD1

CDR3aa: CASSEVERTNYGYTF
CDR3nt: TGTGCCAGCAGTGAAGTCGAGAGAACTAACTATGGCTACACCTTC
v_gene: TRBV6-1
j_gene: TRBJ1-2
abundance: once
d_gene: .

CDR3aa: CASSFGGEGGNTIYF
CDR3nt: TGTGCCAGCAGCTTCGGGGGAGAGGGTGGAAACACCATATATTTT
v_gene: TRBV7-2
j_gene: TRBJ1-3
abundance: .
d_gene: .

CDR3aa: CASAEAGGDNSPLHF
CDR3nt: TGTGCCTCGGCAGAGGCGGGGGGAGATAATTCACCCCTCCACTTT
v_gene: TRBV28
j_gene: TRBJ1-6
abundance: once
d_gene: .

CDR3aa: CASSPGLLPLSNTEAFF
CDR3nt: TGCGCCAGCAGCCCAGGTCTTCTACCCCTCTCGAACACTGAAGCTTTCTTT
v_gene: TRBV5-1
j_gene: TRBJ1-1
abundance: .
d_gene: .

CDR3aa: CASSYFTGTGNEKLFF
CDR3nt: TGTGCCAGCAGTTACTTCACTGGGACAGGGAATGAAAAACTGTTTTTT
v_gene: TRBV28
j_gene: TRBJ1-4
abundance: once
d_gene: TRBD1

CDR3aa: CASSYSKGAAHNQPQHF
CDR3nt: TGTGCCAGCAGTTACTCGAAAGGGGCAGCCCACAATCAGCCCCAGCATTTT
v_gene: TRBV6-2/TRBV6-3
j_gene: TRBJ1-5
abundance: .
d_gene: .

CDR3aa: CASSYRTGDQPQHF
CDR3nt: TGCGCCAGCAGCTACAGGACAGGGGATCAGCCCCAGCATTTT
v_gene: TRBV5-1
j_gene: TRBJ1-5
abundance: .
d_gene: TRBD1

CDR3aa: CASTGTGSAYGYTF
CDR3nt: TGTGCCAGCACAGGGACAGGGTCTGCCTATGGCTACACCTTC
v_gene: TRBV2
j_gene: TRBJ1-2
abundance: few
d_gene: TRBD1

CDR3aa: CASNIVAGQGFTGELFF
CDR3nt: TGTGCCAGCAACATCGTGGCGGGACAGGGTTTCACCGGGGAGCTGTTTTTT
v_gene: TRBV27
j_gene: TRBJ2-2
abundance: .
d_gene: TRBD1

CDR3aa: CAQMPGGLAYGYTF
CDR3nt: TGTGCCCAGATGCCTGGGGGCCTCGCTTATGGCTACACCTTC
v_gene: TRBV5-4
j_gene: TRBJ1-2
abundance: .
d_gene: .

CDR3aa: CASSLLVPYTQYF
CDR3nt: TGTGCCAGCAGTTTACTAGTTCCTTATACGCAGTATTTT
v_gene: TRBV27
j_gene: TRBJ2-3
abundance: few
d_gene: .

CDR3aa: CASSFHQGGRGNEQFF
CDR3nt: TGTGCCAGCAGTTTCCACCAAGGGGGGAGGGGCAATGAGCAGTTCTTC
v_gene: TRBV28
j_gene: TRBJ2-1
abundance: .
d_gene: .